This passage covers 14 T cell receptor beta chains from one sample sequenced in a study of cytomegalovirus exposure and HLA in healthy donors. Both 60 Vbeta primers and 13 Jbeta primers went into the PCR. TCRdb's table, derived via immunoSEQ multiplex PCR, lists solely in-frame clones and lacks some. This table has 130,000 or so clones, approximately 82% appearing once. The specimen sequenced was PBMCs. Receptors were obtained from a man aged 35 to 55 in good health and CMV-seronegative.

V gene TRBV5-5 combines with J gene TRBJ1-2; D is uncertain. The CDR3 runs to 13 residues. From germline, CDR1 is SGHKS and CDR2 YYEKEE (reference sequence). The germline V and J ends were trimmed by 4 bases and 2 bases, with 9 bases remaining between them. The CDR3 sequence: CASSLLQNYGYTF. DNA of the CDR3: TGTGCCAGCAGCCTTTTACAGAACTATGGCTACACCTTC.

The V gene is TRBV28, the J gene TRBJ2-5, with 10 bases lining up with TRBD2. CDR1 MDHEN and CDR2 SYDVKM come from the germline V gene. CDR3 length: 14 residues. The V and J ends lost 9 bases and 2 bases, in that order; junction bases with no gene match: 6. The CDR3 coding sequence is TGTGCCAGTAACGGAGCGGGGGGGCAAGAGACCCAGTACTTC. It specifies CASNGAGGQETQYF.

V is TRBV4-1 and J is TRBJ2-7; D is unresolved. V was cut by 4 bases and J by 1 base, with 14 bases left in between. Germline V gene lookup returns CDR1 MGHRA and CDR2 YSYEKL. The CDR3 contains 15 residues. CDR3 sequence: CASSLKGGGSYEQYF. In DNA form, the CDR3 reads TGCGCCAGCAGCCTTAAAGGTGGCGGATCCTACGAGCAGTACTTC.

This rearrangement joins TRBV2 to TRBJ2-1; D call uncertain. The germline V gene has CDR1 SNHLY and CDR2 FYNNEI. V was clipped by 3 bases and J by 4 bases, with 7 bases between them. The CDR3 contains 13 residues. The CDR3 DNA reads as TGTGCCAGCAGTGAGGTCAGTTACAATGAGCAGTTCTTC. It encodes CASSEVSYNEQFF.

The rearrangement uses TRBV11-2 and TRBJ2-7; D possibly corresponds to TRBD1 (6 bases). This CDR3 is built from 14 residues. CDR1 is SGHAT, CDR2 FQNNGV, per germline. V was clipped by 1 base and J by 4 bases, with 11 bases between them. DNA of the CDR3: TGTGCCAGCAGCTTAGTTACAGGGCTATACGAGCAGTACTTC. Protein sequence: CASSLVTGLYEQYF.

V gene TRBV5-1 combines with J gene TRBJ2-3; 13 bases agree with TRBD2. The germline V gene encodes CDR1 SGHRS and CDR2 YFSETQ. After removal of 4 bases from V and 5 bases from J, the junction contained 4 bases not matched to a gene. The CDR3 runs 15 residues. The CDR3 sequence is CASSILAGGEDTQYF. For the CDR3, the DNA is TGCGCCAGCAGCATACTAGCGGGGGGGGAAGATACGCAGTATTTT.

V is TRBV27 and J is TRBJ1-4, with D hard to call. This CDR3 region has 15 residues. Trimming took 8 bases from V and 3 from J, leaving 16 bases between them. CDR1 is MNHEY, CDR2 SMNVEV, per germline (reference sequence). The CDR3 DNA reads TGTGCCAGCCGCCTATACGAGGGTGCTAATGAAAAACTGTTTTTT. Amino acid sequence: CASRLYEGANEKLFF.

This chain uses TRBV14 with TRBJ2-7; D may be TRBD2 (6 bases). The CDR3 spans 11 residues. From germline, CDR1 is SGHDN and CDR2 FVKESK. CDR3 coding DNA: TGTGCTTCGGGAGTGGGCTACGAGCAGTACTTC. Residues: CASGVGYEQYF.

The V call is TRBV9, the J call TRBJ1-5; TRBD1 matches 7 bases. With 4 bases clipped from V and 4 bases from J, the junction kept 8 bases outside the gene matches. Per the germline V gene, CDR1 is SGDLS and CDR2 is YYNGEE. The length of the CDR3 is 15 residues. CDR3 protein: CASSLTGRTNQPQHF. The CDR3 coding sequence is TGTGCCAGCAGCCTGACAGGGCGAACGAATCAGCCCCAGCATTTT.

The chain employs TRBV10-3 and TRBJ2-5; tentatively, D is TRBD1 (5 bases). From germline, CDR1 is ENHRY and CDR2 SYGVKD. The CDR3 contains 15 residues. V was cut by 0 bases and J by 2 bases, with 10 bases left in between. This CDR3 reads CAISESGQEQETQYF. The DNA of the CDR3 is TGTGCCATCAGTGAGTCGGGGCAGGAACAAGAGACCCAGTACTTC.

This clone appeared a few times. This chain uses TRBV5-4 with TRBJ1-4; D is perhaps TRBD1 (5 bases). This CDR3 comprises 14 residues. The germline gives CDR1 SGHNT, CDR2 YYREEE (reference sequence). Deletions cut 1 base from V and 8 bases from J, with 12 bases between. For the CDR3, the DNA is TGTGCCAGCAGCTTGATGTCTCCAGGGGAAAAACTGTTTTTT. Its protein is CASSLMSPGEKLFF.

The chain carries TRBV5-1 and TRBJ1-5, with D unclear. CDR3 length equals 13 residues. Germline V gene data show CDR1 as SGHRS and CDR2 as YFSETQ. The germline V and J ends were trimmed by 3 bases and 5 bases, with 9 bases remaining between them. The CDR3 region is CASSSGGDQPQHF. As DNA, the CDR3 is TGCGCCAGCAGCTCTGGAGGCGATCAGCCCCAGCATTTT.

This clone was seen once. The J gene is TRBJ2-5, the V gene TRBV28; TRBD1 matches 9 bases. The last part of the DNA fits TRBJ2-7 better; the J call may be wrong. The CDR3 covers 17 residues. Germline V gene data show CDR1 as MDHEN and CDR2 as SYDVKM. The CDR3: CASQFIFHRGPPYEQYF. CDR3 coding DNA: TGTGCCAGCCAGTTTATCTTCCACAGGGGGCCCCCCTACGAGCAGTACTTC.

This chain uses TRBV27 with TRBJ1-1; unclear D gene. This CDR3 region has 13 residues. V was shortened by 1 base and J by 5 bases, with 8 bases between the two germline ends. From germline, CDR1 is MNHEY and CDR2 SMNVEV (reference sequence). The CDR3 sequence: CASSLLGGTEAFF. In DNA, the CDR3 is TGTGCCAGCAGTTTATTAGGCGGGACTGAAGCTTTCTTT.